The present TCR beta chain was sequenced within a study of spatial heterogeneity in lung cancer. As for the study in general: Each unique TCR and UMI combination was seen more than ten times on average in raw reads.

V shed 6 bases and J shed 7 bases, with 18 bases lying between them. CDR3 length: 14 residues. Germline values: CDR1 MDHEN, CDR2 SYDVKM. TCRdb used MiXCR to reprocess the 5' RACE reads, holding one entry per CDR3 protein. The table lists about 21,000 distinct CDR3 sequences, under 5.5% of them singletons, with less than 8% in the top ten. This clonotype was seen at least ten times. Time point described: sample taken at primary tumor resection. Unsorted whole RNA of tumor, nontumor lung or frozen PBMC was sequenced. This TCR came from a male donor with early-stage non-small cell lung cancer. The specimen comprised PBMCs, sampled at surgery. The chain recombines TRBV28 with TRBJ1-2, with D perhaps TRBD1 (5 bases). CDR3 in amino acids: CASSHGTVRGGYTF. The CDR3 coding sequence is TGTGCCAGCAGCCATGGGACGGTCCGAGGTGGCTACACCTTC.